The rows below give T cell receptor beta chains drawn from one sample of a study of cytomegalovirus exposure and HLA in healthy donors. Produced via immunoSEQ multiplex PCR; TCRdb's table is partial and in-frame only. The data contain about 190,000 clones, roughly 73% of them singletons. Source material: PBMCs. The receptors here all came from a woman in her twenties or thirties in good health and CMV-seropositive. Each CDR3 is given with its conserved first and last residue. The order of the fields is V gene, J gene, D gene, clone size, CDR3 DNA, CDR3 protein. A D gene is named only where the DNA matches it firmly. Only some rows state a clone size, as once, few, many or a class for expanded clones.

v_call: TRBV7-6; j_call: TRBJ2-1; d_call: -; clone_size: -; cdr3_nt: TGTGCCAGCAGCTTAGCTCTAGAAACCTACAATGAGCAGTTCTTC; cdr3_aa: CASSLALETYNEQFF
v_call: TRBV27; j_call: TRBJ2-1; d_call: TRBD1; clone_size: few; cdr3_nt: TGTGCCAGCAGTTTATCGGCAGGGGGTAATGAGCAGTTCTTC; cdr3_aa: CASSLSAGGNEQFF
v_call: TRBV19; j_call: TRBJ2-7; d_call: -; clone_size: -; cdr3_nt: TGTGCCAGTAGTAGAGGGATTACCAGCTCCTACGAGCAGTACTTC; cdr3_aa: CASSRGITSSYEQYF
v_call: TRBV5-1; j_call: TRBJ1-1; d_call: -; clone_size: -; cdr3_nt: TGCGCCAGCAGCCCAGGGAACACTGAAGCTTTCTTT; cdr3_aa: CASSPGNTEAFF
v_call: TRBV4-2; j_call: TRBJ1-4; d_call: -; clone_size: -; cdr3_nt: TGTGCCAGCAGCCCCCGACAGCCTCTAGGGGAAAAACTGTTTTTT; cdr3_aa: CASSPRQPLGEKLFF
v_call: TRBV28; j_call: TRBJ1-2; d_call: TRBD1; clone_size: -; cdr3_nt: TGTGCCAGCAGGAGACAGGGCCTCTATGGCTACACCTTC; cdr3_aa: CASRRQGLYGYTF
v_call: TRBV29-1; j_call: TRBJ2-5; d_call: -; clone_size: -; cdr3_nt: TGCAGCGCCAGGACAGCCCAAGAGACCCAGTACTTC; cdr3_aa: CSARTAQETQYF
v_call: TRBV5-1; j_call: TRBJ2-7; d_call: -; clone_size: -; cdr3_nt: TGCGCCAGCAGCTTAGGGACACCGAACTACGAGCAGTACTTC; cdr3_aa: CASSLGTPNYEQYF
v_call: TRBV29-1; j_call: TRBJ1-1; d_call: -; clone_size: few; cdr3_nt: TGCAGCGGTCGGCCAGGGTGGGGAATGATGAACACTGAAGCTTTCTTT; cdr3_aa: CSGRPGWGMMNTEAFF
v_call: TRBV7-9; j_call: TRBJ2-3; d_call: -; clone_size: -; cdr3_nt: TGTGCCAGCAGTCTCTCTAGCACAGATACGCAGTATTTT; cdr3_aa: CASSLSSTDTQYF
v_call: TRBV30; j_call: TRBJ2-3; d_call: TRBD1; clone_size: -; cdr3_nt: TGTGCCTGGGCGACAGGGAGTGGCACAGATACGCAGTATTTT; cdr3_aa: CAWATGSGTDTQYF
v_call: TRBV18; j_call: TRBJ2-7; d_call: TRBD2; clone_size: -; cdr3_nt: TGTGCCAGCTCTCGCGTTGATAGCGGGAGCTCCTACGAGCAGTACTTC; cdr3_aa: CASSRVDSGSSYEQYF
v_call: TRBV20-1; j_call: TRBJ1-1; d_call: -; clone_size: -; cdr3_nt: TGCAGTGCTACCAGGGGAGGGGCTTTCTTT; cdr3_aa: CSATRGGAFF
v_call: TRBV6-5; j_call: TRBJ2-1; d_call: -; clone_size: -; cdr3_nt: TGTGCCAGCAGTTACCGGGTTTACAATGAGCAGTTCTTC; cdr3_aa: CASSYRVYNEQFF
v_call: TRBV2; j_call: TRBJ1-6; d_call: -; clone_size: -; cdr3_nt: TGTGCCAGACGGGGGGGCGAATCACCCCTCCACTTT; cdr3_aa: CARRGGESPLHF
v_call: TRBV6-6; j_call: TRBJ1-2; d_call: -; clone_size: few; cdr3_nt: TGTGCCAGCAGTTACTTTGGGCCCGGTAACTATGGCTACACCTTC; cdr3_aa: CASSYFGPGNYGYTF
v_call: TRBV7-8; j_call: TRBJ1-6; d_call: -; clone_size: few; cdr3_nt: TGTGCCAGCAGCTTAGGGCTCCAGTTAAATTCACCCCTCCACTTT; cdr3_aa: CASSLGLQLNSPLHF
v_call: TRBV5-1; j_call: TRBJ1-4; d_call: TRBD1; clone_size: -; cdr3_nt: TGCGCCAGCAGCCTCAGCTACCGGACAGGTCTGCGAGAAAAACTGTTTTTT; cdr3_aa: CASSLSYRTGLREKLFF
v_call: TRBV6-5; j_call: TRBJ2-3; d_call: TRBD2; clone_size: -; cdr3_nt: TGTGCCAGCAGTTACGGGGGTAGCGGGGGTGCGGATACGCAGTATTTT; cdr3_aa: CASSYGGSGGADTQYF
v_call: TRBV4-1; j_call: TRBJ2-7; d_call: TRBD2; clone_size: -; cdr3_nt: TGCGCCAGCAGCCAAGCGCCTAGCGGGAGATCCTACGAGCAGTACTTC; cdr3_aa: CASSQAPSGRSYEQYF
v_call: TRBV6-5; j_call: TRBJ1-2; d_call: -; clone_size: -; cdr3_nt: TGTGCCAGCAGACGCGGTAGGGGCTACACCTTC; cdr3_aa: CASRRGRGYTF
v_call: TRBV6-5; j_call: TRBJ2-5; d_call: TRBD1; clone_size: few; cdr3_nt: TGTGCCAGCAGCCGGGACAGACAAGAGACCCAGTACTTC; cdr3_aa: CASSRDRQETQYF
v_call: TRBV6-1; j_call: TRBJ1-5; d_call: -; clone_size: -; cdr3_nt: TGTGCCAGTAGTGGCAGCGAGAATCAGCCCCAGCATTTT; cdr3_aa: CASSGSENQPQHF
v_call: TRBV4-2; j_call: TRBJ1-2; d_call: TRBD1; clone_size: -; cdr3_nt: TGTGCCAGCAGCCGTATTTCCGGACAGGGAGCAGTCGGCTACACCTTC; cdr3_aa: CASSRISGQGAVGYTF
v_call: TRBV5-1; j_call: TRBJ1-4; d_call: TRBD1; clone_size: -; cdr3_nt: TGCGCCAGCAGCTTGGCCGCAGGGGGGAATTTTGAAAAACTGTTTTTT; cdr3_aa: CASSLAAGGNFEKLFF
v_call: TRBV6-6; j_call: TRBJ1-2; d_call: TRBD1; clone_size: -; cdr3_nt: TGTGCCAGCAGTTTCCCAGGACAGGCTAACTATGGCTACACCTTC; cdr3_aa: CASSFPGQANYGYTF
v_call: TRBV11-3; j_call: TRBJ2-5; d_call: TRBD2; clone_size: -; cdr3_nt: TGTGCCAGCAGCTTAGATGCGGGAGAAGAGACCCAGTACTTC; cdr3_aa: CASSLDAGEETQYF
v_call: TRBV15; j_call: TRBJ2-1; d_call: -; clone_size: -; cdr3_nt: TGTGCCACCAGCAGCGGACAGCTCGTGGGGAATGAGCAGTTCTTC; cdr3_aa: CATSSGQLVGNEQFF
v_call: TRBV4-3; j_call: TRBJ1-2; d_call: -; clone_size: -; cdr3_nt: TGCGCCAGCAGCCAGGAGACGGGTGACTATGGCTACACCTTC; cdr3_aa: CASSQETGDYGYTF
v_call: TRBV10-3; j_call: TRBJ2-7; d_call: TRBD1; clone_size: -; cdr3_nt: TGTGCCACCCAGACAGGGGGGATCGACGAGCAGTACTTC; cdr3_aa: CATQTGGIDEQYF
v_call: TRBV5-5; j_call: TRBJ2-4; d_call: -; clone_size: -; cdr3_nt: TGTGCCAGCAGCTTGGGGGGGCAAAGAGCGAACATTCAGTACTTC; cdr3_aa: CASSLGGQRANIQYF